The T cell receptor (beta chain) under discussion was sequenced for a study of CD8 T cells in Susac syndrome. The patients who served as multiple sclerosis controls were treatment-naive and had stable or active relapsing-remitting disease that fulfilled the revised McDonald criteria. Germline V gene sequence: CDR1 MDHEN, CDR2 SYDVKM. V lost 2 bases, J lost 3 bases, and 5 bases lay in between. This CDR3 is built from 13 residues. The RNA input was about 0.5 to 1 ug, and it was reverse transcribed with random hexamers. Coverage of TCR beta CDR3 amplification by immunoSEQ multiplex PCR extended to 54 Vbeta and 13 Jbeta. One entry per CDR3 protein results from TCRdb running MiXCR on the immunoSEQ multiplex PCR reads. The data show about 180,000 distinct CDR3 sequences, 90% to 95% seen once.

The specimen was CD8+ T cells from PBMCs. The chain employs TRBV28 and TRBJ2-1; D remains unclear. The sequence was collected from a human donor with multiple sclerosis. The CDR3 loop is CASSLPVYNEQFF. The DNA of the CDR3 is TGTGCCAGCAGTTTACCCGTCTACAATGAGCAGTTCTTC.